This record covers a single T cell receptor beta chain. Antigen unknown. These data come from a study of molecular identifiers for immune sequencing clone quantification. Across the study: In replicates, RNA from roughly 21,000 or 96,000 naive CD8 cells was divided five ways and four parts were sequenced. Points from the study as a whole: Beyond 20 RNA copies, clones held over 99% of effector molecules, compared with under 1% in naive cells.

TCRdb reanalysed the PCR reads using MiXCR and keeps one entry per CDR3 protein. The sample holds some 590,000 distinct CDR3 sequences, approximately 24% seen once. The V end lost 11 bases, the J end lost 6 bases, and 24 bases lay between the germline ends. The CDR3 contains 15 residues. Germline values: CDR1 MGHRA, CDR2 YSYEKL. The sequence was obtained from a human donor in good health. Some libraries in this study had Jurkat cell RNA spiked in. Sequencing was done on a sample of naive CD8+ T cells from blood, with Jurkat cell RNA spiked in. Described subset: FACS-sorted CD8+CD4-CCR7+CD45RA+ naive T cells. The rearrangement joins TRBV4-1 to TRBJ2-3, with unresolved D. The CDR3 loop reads CARRQAGPPGDTQYF. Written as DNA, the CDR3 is TGCGCCCGCCGCCAAGCTGGGCCCCCCGGGGATACGCAGTATTTT.